This TCR beta chain is from a study of cytomegalovirus exposure and HLA in healthy donors. Study-level results: Data from an earlier analysis indicated that most TCR beta V segments were productive either about 90% or about 30% of the time.

As for this clone: Antigen specificity is unknown.

The primer mix had 60 Vbeta and 13 Jbeta primers. Assay used: immunoSEQ multiplex PCR; TCRdb lists only in-frame clones, some missing. The table has about 98,000 clones, about 76% seen once; the top ten hold roughly 8%. Germline values: CDR1 MNHEY, CDR2 SVGAGI. V lost 7 bases, J lost 0 bases, and 12 bases lay in between. This CDR3 is built from 14 residues. V is TRBV6-5 and J is TRBJ1-1, with D possibly TRBD1 on 5 matching bases. The source is a human donor in good health. Specimen: PBMCs. The CDR3 protein is CASISWTMNTEAFF. The CDR3, as DNA: TGTGCCAGCATATCGTGGACAATGAACACTGAAGCTTTCTTT.